This section outlines one TCR beta chain sequence together with its context. The sample belongs to a study of blood T cell repertoires in COVID-19. Study-level information: Donors in the United States, Italy and Spain gave samples during acute or convalescent COVID-19. The cDNA or gDNA used as material had been derived from T cells, B-cell-depleted T cells, or PBMCs.

Profiling relied on immunoSEQ multiplex PCR, and the TCRdb table lists in-frame clones only, not all of them. The sample consists of about 64,000 clones, more than 75% of them appearing once. V was cut by 4 bases and J by 4 bases, with 19 bases left in between. CDR1 SNHLY and CDR2 FYNNEI come from the germline V gene. The CDR3 sequence is 16 residues long. The source of this sequence is a man between 45 and 60 years old with active COVID-19. The sequencing input was peripheral blood. The chain is built from TRBV2 and TRBJ1-2; the D gene is possibly TRBD1 (6 bases). Written as DNA, the CDR3 is TGTGCCAGCAGTGGTACGCAGGGGTCACGAGCCTATGGCTACACCTTC. As protein: CASSGTQGSRAYGYTF.